This is a list of T cell receptor beta chains from one sample in a study of blood T cell repertoires in COVID-19. Sequenced by immunoSEQ multiplex PCR; TCRdb stores in-frame clones only, minus some. The repertoire holds approximately 290,000 clones, with around 88% as singletons. The sequencing sample was made of peripheral blood. These receptors all come from a man aged 25 to 40 with acute or convalescent COVID-19. The CDR3 runs from the conserved cysteine through the conserved F or W. A D gene is named only where the DNA matches it firmly. Not all rows give a size; the values are once, few, many and, for expanded clones, a class.

>.|.|TRBV7-2|TRBJ1-6
CASSLVLRRDSPLHF
TGTGCCAGCAGCTTAGTTCTAAGGCGGGATTCACCCCTCCACTTT
>.|TRBD1|TRBV5-6|TRBJ2-2
CASRTRGQNTGELFF
TGTGCCAGCAGAACCAGGGGGCAGAACACCGGGGAGCTGTTTTTT
>once|.|TRBV25-1|TRBJ2-3
CASSELSGTSTDTQYF
TGTGCCAGCAGTGAATTGAGCGGAACTAGCACAGATACGCAGTATTTT
>.|.|TRBV18|TRBJ1-1
CASSPPRQRAEAFF
TGTGCCAGCTCACCACCCCGACAGCGAGCTGAAGCTTTCTTT
>.|TRBD1|TRBV9|TRBJ1-6
CASSVGGQEEYSPLHF
TGTGCCAGCAGCGTAGGCGGACAGGAAGAGTATTCACCCCTCCACTTT
>.|TRBD1|TRBV6-4|TRBJ1-4
CASPGGPTNEKLFF
TGTGCCAGTCCAGGGGGGCCAACTAATGAAAAACTGTTTTTT
>.|TRBD1|TRBV3-1/TRBV3-2|TRBJ2-3
CASSQGYRGLESADTQYF
TGTGCCAGCAGCCAAGGATACAGGGGGCTCGAGTCAGCAGATACGCAGTATTTT
>.|.|TRBV5-1|TRBJ1-6
CASSLYRNGGNNSPLHF
TGCGCCAGCAGCTTGTACAGGAATGGAGGGAATAATTCACCCCTCCACTTT
>.|TRBD2|TRBV6-5|TRBJ2-5
CASSPPGLPKETQYF
TGTGCCAGCAGTCCACCGGGACTACCAAAAGAGACCCAGTACTTC
>.|TRBD1|TRBV7-6|TRBJ1-4
CASSPTGTSTNEKLFF
TGTGCCAGCAGCCCGACAGGGACCTCAACTAATGAAAAACTGTTTTTT
>.|.|TRBV18|TRBJ2-3
CASSRGEGTSTDTQYF
TGTGCCAGCTCACGGGGGGAAGGCACCAGCACAGATACGCAGTATTTT
>.|TRBD1|TRBV5-1|TRBJ2-2
CASSFRDRGGGELFF
TGCGCCAGCAGCTTCCGGGACAGGGGAGGCGGGGAGCTGTTTTTT
>few|.|TRBV14|TRBJ1-4
CASSQGQILNEKLFF
TGTGCCAGCAGCCAAGGACAGATTCTTAATGAAAAACTGTTTTTT
>.|TRBD1|TRBV7-9|TRBJ2-7
CASRETGGNYEQYF
TGTGCCAGCAGGGAGACAGGGGGGAACTACGAGCAGTACTTC
>.|.|TRBV30|TRBJ2-7
CACSSGVDEQYF
TGTGCCTGCTCTTCGGGGGTCGACGAGCAGTACTTC
>.|.|TRBV30|TRBJ1-6
CACSDWINSPLHF
TGTGCCTGCTCGGACTGGATTAATTCACCCCTCCACTTT
>.|.|TRBV3-1/TRBV3-2|TRBJ2-1
CASSQGAGTYNEQFF
TGTGCCAGCAGCCAAGGCGCGGGAACCTACAATGAGCAGTTCTTC
>.|.|TRBV28|TRBJ2-7
CASSYAYEQYF
TGTGCCAGCAGTTATGCGTACGAGCAGTACTTC
>.|.|TRBV9|TRBJ2-3
CASSVVGGRNTDTQYF
TGTGCCAGCAGCGTAGTCGGCGGCAGAAACACAGATACGCAGTATTTT
>.|.|TRBV19|TRBJ1-2
CASTPLREDYGYTF
TGTGCCAGTACTCCACTCAGGGAGGACTATGGCTACACCTTC
>.|.|TRBV3-1/TRBV3-2|TRBJ1-6
CASAVADNSPLHF
TGTGCCAGCGCTGTGGCCGATAATTCACCCCTCCACTTT
>.|.|TRBV28|TRBJ1-2
CASSLSAGVGGYTF
TGTGCCAGCAGTTTATCGGCGGGGGTAGGCGGCTACACCTTC
>.|.|TRBV28|TRBJ2-7
CASSLGSLRYEQYF
TGTGCCAGCAGTTTAGGCAGCCTCAGGTACGAGCAGTACTTC
>.|.|TRBV12-3/TRBV12-4|TRBJ1-3
CASSLDSRNTIYF
TGTGCCAGCAGTTTGGACAGTAGAAACACCATATATTTT
>.|.|TRBV7-8|TRBJ2-5
CASSLRGGMETQYF
TGTGCCAGCAGCTTAAGAGGGGGAATGGAGACCCAGTACTTC
>few|.|TRBV28|TRBJ1-5
CASMTAWTLVSNQPQHF
TGTGCCAGCATGACAGCCTGGACACTTGTGAGCAATCAGCCCCAGCATTTT
>few|TRBD1|TRBV30|TRBJ2-1
CAWSPGTGSDEQFF
TGTGCCTGGAGTCCCGGGACAGGGTCTGATGAGCAGTTCTTC
>.|TRBD1|TRBV5-1|TRBJ2-7
CASSLVDRGRDEQYF
TGCGCCAGCAGCTTGGTGGACAGGGGGCGCGACGAGCAGTACTTC
>.|TRBD2|TRBV27|TRBJ2-1
CASRTSGIHNEQFF
TGTGCCAGCAGAACCAGCGGGATCCACAATGAGCAGTTCTTC
>.|.|TRBV6-6|TRBJ1-3
CASSDNRSGNTIYF
TGTGCCAGCAGCGACAACCGCTCTGGAAACACCATATATTTT
>.|TRBD1|TRBV18|TRBJ1-1
CASSQTGVHTEAFF
TGTGCCAGCTCACAAACAGGGGTGCACACTGAAGCTTTCTTT
>.|.|TRBV28|TRBJ2-3
CASSPPVTDTQYF
TGTGCCAGCAGTCCCCCGGTCACAGATACGCAGTATTTT
>.|.|TRBV28|TRBJ2-5
CASSTLGGGRPGKPQYF
TGTGCCAGCAGTACACTGGGAGGAGGACGCCCGGGGAAGCCCCAGTACTTC
>once|TRBD1|TRBV11-2|TRBJ1-4
CASRTGPGQISTNEKLFF
TGTGCCAGCAGGACCGGACCGGGACAGATATCAACTAATGAAAAACTGTTTTTT
>.|.|TRBV27|TRBJ1-5
CASSPRLSNQPQHF
TGTGCCAGCAGTCCTAGACTGTCCAATCAGCCCCAGCATTTT
>.|.|TRBV5-1|TRBJ2-1
CASSPPELNNEQFF
TGCGCCAGCAGCCCTCCCGAACTTAACAATGAGCAGTTCTTC
>.|TRBD1|TRBV6-2/TRBV6-3|TRBJ1-5
CASSYYEGAQPQHF
TGTGCCAGCAGTTACTATGAGGGGGCTCAGCCCCAGCATTTT
>once|.|TRBV5-1|TRBJ1-3
CASSRGSSGNTIYF
TGCGCCAGCAGCAGGGGCAGCTCTGGAAACACCATATATTTT
>.|TRBD1|TRBV7-8|TRBJ1-4
CASSPGQGNGKLFF
TGTGCCAGCAGCCCGGGACAGGGGAACGGAAAACTGTTTTTT
>.|.|TRBV13|TRBJ2-7
CASNRASVTHEQYF
TGTGCCAGCAATAGGGCTAGCGTCACCCACGAGCAGTACTTC
>many|.|TRBV5-4|TRBJ2-2
CASSLEGRTKGDTGELFF
TGTGCCAGCAGCTTGGAGGGCCGTACCAAAGGGGATACCGGGGAGCTGTTTTTT
>.|TRBD2|TRBV28|TRBJ2-7
CASSLVIIDRTSGRAYEQYF
TGTGCCAGCAGTTTGGTGATAATAGACCGGACTAGCGGGAGGGCGTACGAGCAGTACTTC
>.|TRBD2|TRBV7-9|TRBJ2-7
CASSNSGSPNEQYF
TGTGCCAGCAGTAACAGCGGGAGCCCCAACGAGCAGTACTTC
>.|.|TRBV6-5|TRBJ1-4
CASSYSFSDNEKLFF
TGTGCCAGCAGTTACTCGTTTTCAGATAATGAAAAACTGTTTTTT
>.|.|TRBV19|TRBJ1-5
CASTNRGNQPQHF
TGTGCCAGTACCAACAGGGGCAATCAGCCCCAGCATTTT
>.|.|TRBV12-5|TRBJ2-1
CASGLVRRRTANNEQFF
TGTGCTAGTGGTTTGGTACGTCGGAGGACTGCCAACAATGAGCAGTTCTTC
>.|TRBD1|TRBV27|TRBJ2-3
CASTPSRTGSTDTQYF
TGTGCCAGCACCCCTTCACGGACAGGGAGCACAGATACGCAGTATTTT
>.|.|TRBV4-1|TRBJ1-6
CASSEGPAAISPLHF
TGCGCCAGCAGCGAGGGCCCTGCGGCTATCTCACCCCTCCACTTT
>.|TRBD1|TRBV11-2|TRBJ2-1
CASSLRDRIYNEQFF
TGTGCCAGCAGCCTTCGGGACAGAATTTACAATGAGCAGTTCTTC
>.|TRBD1|TRBV30|TRBJ1-4
CAWSGDRGQEKLFF
TGTGCCTGGAGTGGGGACAGGGGGCAAGAAAAACTGTTTTTT